These 10 T cell receptor beta chains were all obtained from the same sample, sequenced in a study of T cell changes during pregnancy in multiple sclerosis. Repertoires were generated with immunoSEQ multiplex PCR, while TCRdb's copy carries only in-frame clones and drops some. The data show about 70,000 clones, 90% to 95% seen once. This specimen consisted of peripheral blood, obtained in the third trimester of pregnancy. These receptors came from a female donor with multiple sclerosis, enrolled in a pregnancy study.

V gene TRBV30 combines with J gene TRBJ2-7; D possibly corresponds to TRBD2 (6 bases). Looked up from germline, CDR1 is GTSNPN and CDR2 is SVGIG (reference sequence). Trimming cost V 0 bases and J 3 bases, with 15 bases left between them. This CDR3 spans 15 amino acids. As DNA, the CDR3 is TGTGCCTGGAGTGTACGGGAGATTGTAAACTACGAGCAGTACTTC. It encodes CAWSVREIVNYEQYF. Together with reference TRBV30 and TRBJ2-7, the CDR3 gives the full variable domain: SQTIHQWPATLVQPVGSPLSLECTVEGTSNPNLYWYRQAAGRGLQLLFYSVGIGQISSEVPQNLSASRPQDRQFILSSKKLLLSDSGFYLCAWSVREIVNYEQYFGPGTRLTVT.

The rearrangement joins TRBV13 to TRBJ1-1; 9 nucleotides line up with TRBD1. The CDR3 contains 14 residues. Germline V gene data show CDR1 as PRHDT and CDR2 as FYEKMQ (reference sequence). The V and J ends lost 3 bases and 9 bases, in that order; junction bases with no gene match: 8. The CDR3 DNA reads TGTGCCAGCAGCTTTACTCAGGACAGGGGAAAAGCTTTCTTT. It specifies CASSFTQDRGKAFF.

This chain connects TRBV7-2 to TRBJ1-2; a possible D gene is TRBD1 (5 bases). Germline CDR1 SGHTA, CDR2 FQGNSA. The length of the CDR3 is 13 residues. V shed 5 bases and J shed 4 bases, with 11 bases lying between them. The CDR3 here is CASSGGGSYGYTF. CDR3 DNA sequence: TGTGCCAGCAGCGGCGGGGGGAGCTATGGCTACACCTTC.

The CDR3 bases are TGCGCCAGCAGCAGTCTAGGACAGGGAAAGTATTCACCCCTCCACTTT. Encoded protein: CASSSLGQGKYSPLHF. The gene calls are TRBV4-3 and TRBJ1-6; 8 bases are a match to TRBD1. CDR1 is LGHNA and CDR2 is YSLEER in the germline V gene. CDR3 length equals 16 residues. V lost 5 bases, J lost 8 bases, and 11 bases stayed unmatched.

The chain joins TRBV10-3 to TRBJ2-7, with 10 bases matching TRBD2. Germline assignment: CDR1 ENHRY and CDR2 SYGVKD. With V trimmed by 7 bases and J by 2 bases, 8 bases remained unmatched. CDR3 length: 15 residues. The CDR3 region is CAINTGTSATYEQYF. CDR3 DNA sequence: TGTGCCATCAACACCGGGACTAGCGCAACCTACGAGCAGTACTTC.

The rearrangement links TRBV18 to TRBJ2-7; D gene uncertain. CDR3 length: 16 amino acids. Looked up from germline, CDR1 is KGHSH and CDR2 is LQKENI. Trimming shortened V by 6 bases and J by 2 bases, and 20 bases separated the two germline ends. CDR3 nucleotides: TGTGCCAGCTCCCAAAGGTTAGCCCTTAACGCCTACGAGCAGTACTTC. Translated, it gives CASSQRLALNAYEQYF.

This sequence joins TRBV28 and TRBJ2-3; possible D gene TRBD2, 7 bases. V was shortened by 3 bases and J by 5 bases, with 15 bases between the two germline ends. The CDR3 is 15 residues long. Germline V gives CDR1 MDHEN, CDR2 SYDVKM. CDR3 protein: CASSFRGRAEDTQYF. The CDR3 nucleotides read TGTGCCAGCAGTTTTAGGGGGAGGGCTGAAGATACGCAGTATTTT. The entire variable domain, with the rest obtained from reference TRBV28 and TRBJ2-3, is as follows: DVKVTQSSRYLVKRTGEKVFLECVQDMDHENMFWYRQDPGLGLRLIYFSYDVKMKEKGDIPEGYSVSREKKERFSLILESASTNQTSMYLCASSFRGRAEDTQYFGPGTRLTVL.

The CDR3 bases are TGTGCCAGCAGCTTAGACTCCGTATCTCAATTGAGAGAGACCCAGTACTTC. Translating gives CASSLDSVSQLRETQYF. V is TRBV11-2 and J is TRBJ2-5; D unresolved. Germline V gives CDR1 SGHAT, CDR2 FQNNGV. With 0 bases removed from V and 4 bases from J, the gap between germline ends came to 18 bases. There are 17 residues in the CDR3.

This chain uses TRBV5-4 with TRBJ2-5, with TRBD2 matching over 8 bases. In germline, CDR1 is SGHNT, CDR2 YYREEE (reference sequence). V was clipped by 5 bases and J by 1 base; unmatched bases: 4. This CDR3 spans 14 amino acids. CDR3 sequence (DNA): TGTGCCAGCAGTTCCACTAGCGGCCAAGAGACCCAGTACTTC. It codes for CASSSTSGQETQYF.

The V call is TRBV5-1, the J call TRBJ1-1; D perhaps matches TRBD1 (5 bases). This CDR3 spans 16 amino acids. Trimming stripped 1 base from V and 0 bases from J, with 13 bases between. Germline V gives CDR1 SGHRS, CDR2 YFSETQ. Written as DNA, the CDR3 is TGCGCCAGCAGCTTGTTCCGGGACTCCATGAACACTGAAGCTTTCTTT. Translated, it gives CASSLFRDSMNTEAFF.